This TCR beta chain was captured by sequencing in a study of T cells in tumors after PD-1 blockade. Background on the study: Either cemiplimab 350 mg every 2 weeks or pembrolizumab 200 mg every 3 weeks was given. A subset received ongoing vismodegib 150 mg daily alongside anti-PD-1 therapy. Study conclusions and caveats: Blood contained approximately 40% of the tumor's TCR clonotypes.

The CDR3 length is 14 residues. Trimming removed 5 bases from V and 10 bases from J; junction bases left unmatched: 9. From germline, CDR1 is SEHNR and CDR2 FQNEAQ (reference sequence). As regards this clone: Its specificity is unknown.

Sequencing used immunoSEQ multiplex PCR; TCRdb keeps in-frame clones, though not all of them. The sample contains about 47,000 clones, about four fifths of which appear only once. Input was roughly 616 ng to 6,004 ng of genomic DNA from tumor or blood. Sample: PBMCs, taken before anti-PD-1 treatment. This sequence joins TRBV7-9 and TRBJ2-1, with 9 positions matching TRBD1. This receptor was obtained from a human donor with basal cell carcinoma. As DNA, the CDR3 is TGTGCCAGCAGCGCGGGACAGGGATTTGACGAGCAGTTCTTC. Residues: CASSAGQGFDEQFF. The full variable domain, its missing parts supplied by reference TRBV7-9 and TRBJ2-1, is DTGVSQNPRHKITKRGQNVTFRCDPISEHNRLYWYRQTLGQGPEFLTYFQNEAQLEKSRLLSDRFSAERPKGSFSTLEIQRTEQGDSAMYLCASSAGQGFDEQFFGPGTRLTVL.